This T cell receptor (beta chain) was sequenced in a study of T cell responses to AZD1222 COVID-19 vaccine. Study findings and constraints: Baseline antibody screening turned up just six or seven seropositive AZD1222 recipients. Donor demographics were predominantly white British with a female majority; clonal diversity may be underestimated.

Profiling relied on immunoSEQ multiplex PCR, and the TCRdb table lists in-frame clones only, not all of them. The sample consists of around 73,000 clones, roughly nine tenths of them appearing once. Per the germline V gene, CDR1 is WSHSY and CDR2 is SAAADI. This CDR3 has 16 amino acids. The trim removed 0 bases at V and 4 bases at J, leaving 6 bases unmatched. With respect to this clone: Its antigen is not identified.

This rearrangement joins TRBV10-2 to TRBJ2-1; 7 bases are a match to TRBD2. This material consisted of peripheral blood, taken 28 days after the second AZD1222 dose. This receptor was taken from an adult who received the AZD1222 COVID-19 vaccine. Here the CDR3 DNA reads TGCGCCAGCAGTGAGTCGACGGGGGGAGGTTACAATGAGCAGTTCTTC. This codes for CASSESTGGGYNEQFF.